This T cell receptor (beta chain) emerged from a study of cytomegalovirus exposure and HLA in healthy donors (dated by TCRdb to 2015 to 2018). In terms of the full investigation: An earlier analysis of some 550 of the donors reported roughly 270 Gb of sequence data and 100 million to 130 million unique TCR beta sequences from 190 million or so T cells. Rather than using new phenotypic data, the later analysis identified candidate immune exposures from TCR beta sequences and from how often those sequences occurred across donors. Four to six DR-DQ haplotypes were handled as single units for association and clustering because linkage in the cohort was strong. Besides the first cohort of roughly 640 subjects, a separate validation cohort made up of 120 different subjects was used. The study used immunosequencing to profile the T cell repertoires of approximately 630 subjects and linked those repertoires to cytomegalovirus serostatus. Typing coverage varied by locus: 629-630 donors for A, B, C, DRB1 and DQB1; roughly 560 for DQA1; about 590 for DPA1; around 450 for DPB1. HLA typing included class I and class II loci at four-digit resolution. The study aimed to test whether signatures of past pathogen exposure could be identified by cataloging public T cell receptors. A later genetic analysis took genome-wide SNP genotypes for 398 of the 666 donors and used that subset as a discovery cohort. Among some 410 genotyped donors of the cohort, an average of 235,054 unique TCR beta nucleotide sequences were sequenced per donor, roughly 20% of them non-productive. The study combined high-throughput TCR immunosequencing, statistical association of individual TCRs with disease status, and machine learning to predict cytomegalovirus infection status. Donor age, sex, ethnicity and CMV serostatus were collected together with the repertoire data. An early release covering about 600 HLA-typed donors comprised approximately 290 gigabases of sequencing data and roughly 85 million unique TCR sequences. Every discovery cohort repertoire had been produced on one sequencing platform. Among the roughly 400 genotyped donors, around 81% belonged to the genetic ancestry cluster associated with self-reported Caucasian donors. A later analysis re-analyzed previously published TCR beta repertoires from approximately 700 donors and added high-resolution HLA genotyping to study TCR occurrence patterns. An earlier analysis of approximately 630 of the donors applied high-throughput TCR beta sequencing to assess whether each TCR beta V gene segment acted as functional or pseudogenic.

Libraries were constructed by the immunoSEQ multiplex PCR assay. For the multiplex PCR, a mixture combining 60 forward primers for TCR Vbeta segments and 13 reverse primers for TCR Jbeta segments was used. Amplification of the CDR3 region of rearranged TCR beta genes was performed with a multiplex PCR assay on genomic DNA. On the Illumina HiSeq System, the amplified TCR beta libraries were sequenced as 87-base-pair reads. Per the source publication's procedure: Across the roughly 670 repertoires, a later analysis counted approximately 75 million unique TCR beta chains, roughly 11 million of which were shared by at least two donors. Raw reads were error-corrected and collapsed into unique sequences by a nearest-neighbor algorithm in which closely related sequences were merged to remove PCR and sequencing errors. CDR3 sequences were aligned to IMGT reference sequences to assign V, D and J gene segments. For a sequence to be retained, at least a six-nucleotide match to both a V gene segment and a J gene segment was required. Rearrangements were called productive when the CDR3 lacked stop codons and stayed in frame with V and J; all others were non-productive. CDR3 was defined according to IMGT convention as the region running from the second conserved V-encoded cysteine to the conserved J-encoded phenylalanine. The earlier analysis of some 540 of the donors excluded any sequence lacking an unambiguous match to a single V gene segment. In an earlier analysis of roughly 600 of the donors, a V segment was called functional when productive rearrangements were above 56.7%, and segregating when the standard deviation between donors exceeded 5%. To diagnose cytomegalovirus status from the catalog of TCR beta chain sequences, a statistical classification framework was built. V and J gene assignment, in a later analysis, came from comparing TCR nucleotide sequences with IMGT/GENE-DB human TR gene sequences. In a later analysis, CDR3 sequences and most-parsimonious VDJ recombination scenarios were assigned using the TCRdist pipeline. In a later analysis, every TCR beta chain was defined by the combination of its CDR3 amino acid sequence and its V-gene family, and reads without a unique V-gene family were dropped. A later analysis removed 500 to 600 highly shared, low-generation-probability nucleotide sequences to deal with suspected cross-contamination and a sequencing artifact. For each public chain, a later analysis derived a clonal expansion index from normalized ranks of inferred template counts within each repertoire. In a later analysis, generation probabilities were computed using a VDJ recombination model fitted to out-of-frame rearrangements, and the results were checked against IGoR. Hypergeometric tests were used in a later analysis to score TCR-TCR, TCR-HLA and TCR-CMV co-occurrence, with a repertoire-size bias correction applied to the TCR pairs. To estimate false discovery rates, a later analysis permuted the HLA or CMV assignments 20 times. In a later analysis, co-occurring TCRs were grouped using DBSCAN, with TCRdist sequence similarity added in when clustering inside HLA-allele-positive subsets. For co-occurrence clustering, repertoires with fewer than 30,000 or more than 120,000 public chains were excluded, along with roughly 5 repertoires with anomalous nucleotide sharing. Entries here come from immuneACCESS through TCRdb and include only in-frame sequences with V and J called. Some clones fail to appear in such tables; in the studies checked, an unresolved V gene covers under half of the shortfall, and the cause of the remainder is unknown. That table furnishes V, J and clone size, whereas the DNA furnished D and trimming. The sample data list 83,000 or so clones, and approximately 72% of these were observed just once. The top ten clonotypes cover 9.5% to 13% of the sample.

With respect to this clone: It has no known antigen specificity. Per-base quality was not reported, and no clone a single base away is much larger than it.

The research as a whole found: The sequencing pipeline was judged likely to have produced a cluster of highly shared sequence variants as a technical artifact. According to a later analysis, TCR association rates differed among HLA loci, with DRB1 alleles showing the most associated TCRs and HLA-C alleles showing the fewest. Broadly in line with IMGT annotations, most TCR beta V segments showed up in productive rearrangements about 87% or about 30% of the time in an earlier analysis of roughly 590 of the donors. When HLA alleles, especially DR and DQ, strongly co-occurred, attributing TCR associations to individual alleles was difficult. In a later genetic analysis, a missense DCLRE1C variant was associated with V-gene and J-gene trimming of TCR beta chains, and the association was replicated in an independent cohort. A later analysis associated some 17,000 TCR beta sequences with specific HLA alleles at a false discovery rate of 0.05. A later analysis found that most CMV-associated TCR beta chains appeared HLA-restricted, with HLA associations seemingly driven largely by CMV exposure. A further reported finding was that TCR beta sequences accurately predicted the HLA-A and HLA-B alleles for most subjects in the first cohort. According to a later analysis, parvovirus B19, influenza, CMV and Epstein-Barr virus appeared linked to several top co-occurrence clusters. A few of the identified cytomegalovirus-associated TCR beta chains were confirmed in vitro to be specific for cytomegalovirus antigens. Across donors, most TCR sequences were observed very rarely, whereas some public TCRs were present in many individuals. The classifier was reported to diagnose cytomegalovirus status with high specificity and sensitivity in both the original and validation cohorts. According to a later genetic analysis, donors in an Asian-associated ancestry cluster had fewer N-insertions in productive TCRs than the approximately 650-donor mean. Correlated functional status among segregating V segments might be attributable to linkage disequilibrium, but an unknown experimental factor could not be ruled out. The only immune exposure information available for the cohort was CMV serostatus. Because counts were too low, roughly 17 rarely observed V segments, including chromosome 9 orphons, were left out of the earlier analysis of several hundred of the donors. HLA typing was unavailable for some donors at each locus, so association tests used only the typed subset. Presence/absence analyses assumed roughly uniform sequencing depth across donors, an assumption that may not hold. It was suggested by the authors that the approach could potentially be generalized to other disease states and immunological phenotypes. A later analysis found that HLA-associated TCR beta chains were more clonally expanded and had lower generation probabilities than equally common non-associated chains. In this cohort, only TCR beta chains were sequenced, and detectable features were limited by the absence of alpha or paired-chain data. In the study, some 180 TCR beta chains were listed as associated with cytomegalovirus.

The cohort comprised 710 or so healthy bone marrow donors. All cohort members were sampled while nominally healthy, although unrecorded immune exposures were likely present. The donor tested CMV seropositive and was one of the 289 seropositive cohort members. A peripheral blood sample was provided by each donor, and peripheral blood mononuclear cells were used for TCR beta sequencing. Genomic DNA was extracted from the blood cell samples with the Qiagen DNeasy Blood Extraction Kit. The material sequenced was PBMCs. This TCR was sampled from a man aged 25-45 years in good health and CMV-seropositive.

The nucleotide sequence is TGTGCCAGCAGCCAAGACCTTTACAGGGGTCGTCTATTGAACACTGAAGCTTTCTTT. This codes for CASSQDLYRGRLLNTEAFF. Recombination connected TRBV14 to TRBJ1-1, and 7 bases in between align with TRBD1. The germline V gene gives CDR1 as SGHDN and CDR2 as FVKESK. From the cysteine up to the phenylalanine, the CDR3 has a length of 19 residues. Only CDR3 DNA remains: 57 bases, in frame from the first base. V trim: 0 bases; J trim: 0 bases; unmatched bases: 13.